This T cell receptor beta chain appears in the sequencing data of a study of early T cells in non-severe SARS-CoV-2 infection. The germline V gene has CDR1 LNHDA and CDR2 SQIVND (reference sequence). The V and J ends lost 11 bases and 8 bases respectively, with 18 bases between them. This CDR3 comprises 12 residues. Each CDR3 protein gets one entry after TCRdb re-called the 5' RACE reads with MiXCR. The sample carries some 100,000 distinct CDR3 sequences, roughly 15% recorded once. The rearrangement joins TRBV19 to TRBJ1-2, with D perhaps TRBD1 (5 bases). This receptor was identified in an adult who was a healthcare worker with PCR-confirmed SARS-CoV-2 infection or an uninfected control (not recorded which). Sequenced: whole blood. In DNA form, the CDR3 reads TGTGCCCTCAGGGTTGGGCAGACCGGCTACACCTTC. Translating it yields CALRVGQTGYTF.